This T cell receptor (beta chain) derives from a study of blood T cells in healthy people across ages. Sample-barcoded 5' priming and a J-beta primer mix drove a second PCR of roughly 6 to 12 cycles. TCRdb re-called the 5' RACE reads through MiXCR, storing one row per CDR3 protein. The table has some 1,800,000 distinct CDR3 sequences, 39% seen once. Points from the study as a whole: It was found that TCR beta diversity correlated strongly with the percentage of naive T cells.

A note on this clonotype: Its specificity is unknown.

Germline lookup yields CDR1 MNHNY and CDR2 SVGAGI (reference sequence). The germline V and J ends were trimmed by 5 bases and 3 bases, with 13 bases remaining between them. The CDR3 covers 14 residues. The study recruited healthy Caucasian donors from Russia who were aged about 6 to 95. J is TRBJ1-2 and V is TRBV6-6, with unresolved D. The sequencing input was blood. The TCR originated in a human donor in good health. In DNA form, the CDR3 reads TGTGCCAGCAGTACCACATACCCAGACTATGGCTACACCTTC. It is translated as CASSTTYPDYGYTF.